This passage covers 23 T cell receptor beta chains from one sample sequenced in a study of blood T cell repertoires in COVID-19. Profiling relied on immunoSEQ multiplex PCR, and the TCRdb table lists in-frame clones only, not all of them. This sample has 150,000 to 200,000 clones, with about 85% found just once. The sequenced material came from peripheral blood. The receptor set was obtained from a woman aged 30 to 39 with active or convalescent COVID-19.

J is TRBJ2-7 and V is TRBV28, with TRBD1 identical over 11 bases. The germline CDR1 and CDR2 sequences are MDHEN and SYDVKM. The CDR3 has 15 amino acids. The V gene end was trimmed by 6 bases and the J gene end by 6 bases; junction bases not matched to a gene: 10. CDR3 sequence reads: CASRTPGQGAFEQYF. CDR3 nucleotide sequence: TGTGCCAGCAGAACCCCCGGACAGGGGGCATTCGAGCAGTACTTC.

The sample holds a few counts of this clone. The chain links TRBV7-6 to TRBJ2-7; the match to TRBD2 covers 9 bases. The V segment lost 5 bases and the J segment 2 bases; nucleotides outside the gene matches: 7. From germline, CDR1 is SGHVS and CDR2 FNYEAQ. This CDR3 is 15 amino acids long. In nucleotides, the CDR3 is TGTGCCAGCAGCCCTCAAGCGGGGGGAGCCTACGAGCAGTACTTC. Residues: CASSPQAGGAYEQYF.

The table lists this clone with a count of one. This chain uses TRBV19 with TRBJ1-2; TRBD1 is a possible D gene (6 bases). The CDR3 totals 14 residues. Trimming pared 7 bases from V and 0 bases from J, leaving 12 bases between. Germline CDR1 LNHDA, CDR2 SQIVND (reference sequence). In nucleotides, the CDR3 is TGTGCCAGTACCGTGACAGGAGCTAACTATGGCTACACCTTC. Residues: CASTVTGANYGYTF.

J is TRBJ1-2 and V is TRBV7-9; D perhaps matches TRBD1 (5 bases). Trimming removed 5 bases at V and 7 bases at J, with 14 bases between. Germline values: CDR1 SEHNR, CDR2 FQNEAQ (reference sequence). The CDR3 runs to 13 residues. Here the CDR3 DNA reads TGTGCCAGCAGCCCCCCGGGGGGAGGTGGCTACACCTTC. It yields the protein CASSPPGGGGYTF.

V and J are TRBV29-1 and TRBJ1-2; D not certain. Germline V CDR1 and CDR2: SQVTM, ANQGSEA. Trimming removed 5 bases at V and 9 bases at J, with 16 bases between. The CDR3 extends over 12 amino acids. The DNA of the CDR3 is TGCAGCGTTCAGACCTCGGAGGTTCGCTACACCTTC. This translates into CSVQTSEVRYTF.

The rearrangement joins TRBV5-4 to TRBJ1-3, with TRBD1 matching over 11 bases. The V gene end was trimmed by 2 bases and the J gene end by 5 bases; junction bases not matched to a gene: 3. There are 15 residues in the CDR3. CDR1 is SGHNT and CDR2 is YYREEE in the germline V gene (reference sequence). CDR3 sequence reads: CASSFGTGGRNTIYF. Here the CDR3 DNA reads TGTGCCAGCAGCTTCGGGACAGGGGGGAGAAACACCATATATTTT.

The chain carries TRBV14 and TRBJ2-1; TRBD2 matches at 11 bases. J lost 5 bases, V lost 7 bases, and 13 bases had no gene match. Per germline, CDR1 SGHDN and CDR2 FVKESK. This CDR3 spans 17 amino acids. Here the CDR3 reads CASMGLAGGTRDNEQFF. The CDR3, as DNA: TGTGCCAGCATGGGCCTAGCGGGAGGTACCAGGGACAATGAGCAGTTCTTC.

The rearrangement joins TRBV5-1 to TRBJ1-2; 9 positions agree with TRBD1. V lost 0 bases and J lost 11; bases outside the gene matches: 2. The CDR3 consists of 12 residues. Germline CDR1 reads SGHRS; CDR2 reads YFSETQ. The CDR3, as DNA: TGCGCCAGCAGCTTGGGACAGGGGGTTTACACCTTC. Residues: CASSLGQGVYTF.

The chain has TRBV11-2 and TRBJ1-4; TRBD1 agrees at 10 bases. J lost 8 bases, V lost 5 bases, and 11 bases had no gene match. Germline V gene sequence: CDR1 SGHAT, CDR2 FQNNGV. The CDR3 spans 16 residues. CDR3 DNA sequence: TGTGCCAGCAGCGCCGCTTACGGGACAGGGGACGAAAAACTGTTTTTT. It encodes CASSAAYGTGDEKLFF.

The V gene is TRBV5-6, the J gene TRBJ2-7; 8 bases line up with TRBD1. V trimming: 0 bases; J trimming: 3 bases; junction bases outside the gene matches: 8. The CDR3 loop spans 16 amino acids. The germline CDR1 and CDR2 sequences are SGHDT and YYEEEE. The CDR3 DNA reads as TGTGCCAGCAGCTTGGACGGCAGGGGGCGCTTCTACGAGCAGTACTTC. This gives the protein CASSLDGRGRFYEQYF.

This chain links TRBV9 with TRBJ2-5; 9 positions agree with TRBD1. Per the germline V gene, CDR1 is SGDLS and CDR2 is YYNGEE. The CDR3 spans 16 residues. J gave up 0 bases and V 4 bases, and 7 bases lay outside the gene matches. As DNA, the CDR3 is TGTGCCAGCAGCCCTCGCGGACAGGGGAACCAAGAGACCCAGTACTTC. This gives the protein CASSPRGQGNQETQYF.

The gene calls are TRBV24-1 and TRBJ2-7, with a tentative D call TRBD1 (6 bases). The CDR3 is 14 amino acids. V lost 4 bases and J 1 base, leaving 10 bases between the germline ends. CDR1 KGHDR and CDR2 SFDVKD come from the germline V gene. CDR3 DNA: TGTGCCACCAGTGAGTCAGGGGTTTCCTACGAGCAGTACTTC. Translated, it gives CATSESGVSYEQYF.

This sequence joins TRBV6-5 and TRBJ1-2; 9 positions match TRBD1. The CDR3 is 13 residues long. The J segment lost 8 bases and the V segment lost 2 bases, leaving 3 bases of the junction unmatched. Germline assignment: CDR1 MNHEY and CDR2 SVGAGI. The CDR3: CASSYPGQGGYTF. The CDR3 DNA reads TGTGCCAGCAGTTACCCCGGACAGGGGGGCTACACCTTC.

The gene calls are TRBV28 and TRBJ2-1; 9 bases align to TRBD2. Germline-derived CDR1 and CDR2 are MDHEN and SYDVKM. The CDR3 runs 15 residues. V dropped 1 base and J dropped 10; count of bases not matched to a gene: 8. CDR3 region: CASSLFAGGQWEQFF. CDR3 coding DNA: TGTGCCAGCAGTTTATTTGCGGGAGGGCAATGGGAGCAGTTCTTC. Full variable domain (outside the CDR3, taken from reference TRBV28 and TRBJ2-1): DVKVTQSSRYLVKRTGEKVFLECVQDMDHENMFWYRQDPGLGLRLIYFSYDVKMKEKGDIPEGYSVSREKKERFSLILESASTNQTSMYLCASSLFAGGQWEQFFGPGTRLTVL.

This clone has more than one count but fewer than ten. The rearrangement uses TRBV2 and TRBJ1-2; unclear D gene. Deletions cut 9 bases from V and 7 bases from J, with 9 bases between. The CDR3 extends over 10 amino acids. The V gene's germline CDR1 is SNHLY and CDR2 FYNNEI. The CDR3 DNA is TGTGCCAGTTCGGCGGGTGGCTACACCTTC. Amino acid sequence: CASSAGGYTF.

The CDR3 reads CASICRTSPTFTDTQYF. In nucleotides, the CDR3 is TGTGCCAGCATTTGTAGGACTAGCCCTACTTTCACAGATACGCAGTATTTT. V and J are TRBV2 and TRBJ2-3, with 8 bases matching TRBD2. V lost 7 bases, J lost 2 bases, and 14 bases stayed unmatched. The CDR3 totals 17 residues. Looked up from germline, CDR1 is SNHLY and CDR2 is FYNNEI. Complete variable domain (other parts from reference TRBV2 and TRBJ2-3): EPEVTQTPSHQVTQMGQEVILRCVPISNHLYFYWYRQILGQKVEFLVSFYNNEISEKSEIFDDQFSVERPDGSNFTLKIRSTKLEDSAMYFCASICRTSPTFTDTQYFGPGTRLTVL.

As regards this clone: Other DNA sequences in the sample encode the same CDR3. The CDR3 DNA reads as TGTGCCAGTAGTATTGGGACAGGAACCTACGAGCAGTACTTC. Translation gives CASSIGTGTYEQYF. The gene calls are TRBV19 and TRBJ2-7; 8 bases are shared with TRBD1. Germline V gene lookup returns CDR1 LNHDA and CDR2 SQIVND (reference sequence). The CDR3 is 14 amino acids. With V trimmed by 3 bases and J by 2 bases, 3 bases remained unmatched.

The chain carries TRBV6-1 and TRBJ1-6; 9 bases line up with TRBD1. Germline V lookup: CDR1 MNHNS, CDR2 SASEGT. This CDR3 region has 15 residues. With 3 bases clipped from V and 6 bases from J, the junction kept 3 bases outside the gene matches. CDR3 bases: TGTGCCAGCAGTGAGCGGACAGGGGTTAATTCACCCCTCCACTTT. It codes for CASSERTGVNSPLHF.

The gene calls are TRBV15 and TRBJ2-7; 7 bases are shared with TRBD1. J gave up 2 bases and V 3 bases, and 7 bases lay outside the gene matches. Germline V gives CDR1 LNHNV, CDR2 YYDKDF (reference sequence). The CDR3 is 15 residues long. CDR3 nucleotides: TGTGCCACCAGCAGTGGAAGGGGGCTTGCCTACGAGCAGTACTTC. Amino acid sequence: CATSSGRGLAYEQYF.

This clone has a single count. This chain uses TRBV6-5 with TRBJ1-2; 7 bases align to TRBD1. The length of the CDR3 is 11 residues. The germline V gene encodes CDR1 MNHEY and CDR2 SVGAGI. V dropped 10 bases and J dropped 8; count of bases not matched to a gene: 7. In nucleotides, the CDR3 is TGTGCCACCGCGAGACAGGGAGGCTACACCTTC. Encoded protein: CATARQGGYTF.

This rearrangement joins TRBV6-1 to TRBJ1-1; D is uncertain. The CDR3 length is 15 residues. V was trimmed by 0 bases and J by 3 bases, leaving 11 bases between them. The V gene's germline CDR1 is MNHNS and CDR2 SASEGT. Here the CDR3 reads CASSEAQVLYTEAFF. CDR3 sequence (DNA): TGTGCCAGCAGTGAAGCGCAGGTTTTGTACACTGAAGCTTTCTTT.

The rearrangement links TRBV11-2 to TRBJ2-1; tentatively, D is TRBD2 (7 bases). The ends were cut back, 6 bases at V and 7 bases at J, with 19 bases in the middle. The CDR3 is 15 amino acids. The germline gives CDR1 SGHAT, CDR2 FQNNGV. The CDR3 reads CASSPDRGAWNEQFF. DNA of the CDR3: TGTGCCAGCAGTCCAGACCGGGGGGCCTGGAATGAGCAGTTCTTC.

The chain carries TRBV14 and TRBJ2-1, with 10 bases matching TRBD2. Germline loops: CDR1 SGHDN, CDR2 FVKESK. The CDR3 consists of 15 residues. V was clipped by 1 base and J by 10 bases; unmatched bases: 7. CDR3 DNA: TGTGCCAGCAGCCAAGTTAGCGGGGGGTTTGTGGAGCAGTTCTTC. Its protein is CASSQVSGGFVEQFF.